This TCR beta chain was captured in a study of cytomegalovirus exposure and HLA in healthy donors (TCRdb year 2017). Background on the whole study: According to an earlier analysis of 450 to 650 of the donors, about 179 million T cells yielded approximately 120 million unique TCR beta sequences and approximately 280 Gb of sequence data. Roughly 300 gigabases of sequencing data and around 90 million unique TCR sequences made up an early release that covered some 640 HLA-typed donors. Of the roughly 410 genotyped donors, 81% were placed in the genetic ancestry cluster associated with self-reported Caucasian donors. The study was designed to test whether signatures of past pathogen exposure could be identified by cataloging public T cell receptors. The study used immunosequencing to profile the T cell repertoires of around 600 subjects and linked those repertoires to cytomegalovirus serostatus. In addition to the first cohort of around 670 subjects, a separate validation cohort of approximately 110 different subjects was used. To predict cytomegalovirus infection status, the study combined high-throughput TCR immunosequencing, statistical association of individual TCRs with disease status, and machine learning. In a later analysis, previously published TCR beta repertoires from 670 or so donors were re-analyzed and high-resolution HLA genotyping was added so that TCR occurrence patterns could be studied. Rather than using new phenotypic data, the later analysis identified candidate immune exposures from TCR beta sequences and from how often those sequences occurred across donors. In an earlier analysis of roughly 580 of the donors, high-throughput TCR beta sequencing was used to judge whether each TCR beta V gene segment behaved as functional or pseudogenic. Donor age, sex, ethnicity and CMV serostatus were compiled alongside the repertoire data. Genome-wide SNP genotypes for about three fifths of the roughly 700 donors were used in a later genetic analysis, which treated that subset as a discovery cohort. Every discovery cohort repertoire had been produced on one sequencing platform. HLA typing included class I and class II loci at four-digit resolution. The number of typed donors differed by locus: 629-630 for A, B, C, DRB1 and DQB1; roughly 510 for DQA1; approximately 610 for DPA1; and roughly 470 for DPB1. A handful of DR-DQ haplotypes were handled as single units for association and clustering because linkage in the cohort was strong. Among 300 to 500 genotyped donors of the cohort, an average of approximately 240,000 unique TCR beta nucleotide sequences was sequenced per donor, of which 15% to 20% were non-productive.

Overall study outcomes, separate from this receptor: In a later analysis, HLA-associated TCR beta chains were found to be more clonally expanded and to have lower generation probabilities than equally common non-associated chains. The earlier analysis of some 540 of the donors excluded around 17 rarely observed V segments, including chromosome 9 orphons, because counts were too low. Correlated functional status among segregating V segments might be attributable to linkage disequilibrium, but an unknown experimental factor could not be ruled out. In a later analysis, the rate of TCR association differed among HLA loci, with DRB1 alleles having the most associated TCRs and HLA-C alleles having the fewest. Because some donors lacked HLA typing at each locus, the association tests relied only on the typed subset. According to a later analysis, most CMV-associated TCR beta chains appeared to be HLA-restricted, and the HLA associations seemed to be driven largely by CMV exposure. This cohort had only TCR beta chains sequenced, and the lack of alpha or paired-chain data limited which features could be detected. V-gene and J-gene trimming of TCR beta chains was associated with a missense DCLRE1C variant in a later genetic analysis, and the association was replicated in an independent cohort. A later analysis reported that several top co-occurrence clusters appeared linked to parvovirus B19, influenza, CMV and Epstein-Barr virus. Compared with the approximately 700-donor mean, donors in an Asian-associated ancestry cluster had fewer N-insertions in productive TCRs, according to a later genetic analysis. Roughly uniform sequencing depth across donors was assumed in presence/absence analyses, although this assumption may not hold. The classifier was reported to diagnose cytomegalovirus status with high specificity and sensitivity in both the original cohort and the validation cohort. In the study, some 160 TCR beta chains were listed as associated with cytomegalovirus. A further reported finding was that TCR beta sequences accurately predicted the HLA-A and HLA-B alleles for most subjects in the first cohort. A group of highly shared sequence variants was considered likely to be a technical artifact of the sequencing pipeline. Most TCR sequences were observed very rarely across donors, whereas some public TCRs were present in many individuals. Specific HLA alleles were associated with 16,951 TCR beta sequences at a false discovery rate of 0.05 in a later analysis. When HLA alleles, especially DR and DQ, strongly co-occurred, attributing TCR associations to individual alleles was difficult. Some IMGT-functional V segments, including TRBV6-2 and TRBV6-3, could not be told apart with the 87-base-pair reads, so those segments were excluded. It was suggested by the authors that the approach could potentially be generalized to other disease states and immunological phenotypes. Immune exposure information for the cohort was limited to CMV serostatus. Broadly in line with IMGT annotations, most TCR beta V segments showed up in productive rearrangements about 87% or about 30% of the time in an earlier analysis of several hundred of the donors. In vitro tests confirmed that a few of the cytomegalovirus-associated TCR beta chains recognize cytomegalovirus antigens.

The CDR3 numbers 15 residues from cysteine through phenylalanine. Solely the CDR3 DNA is kept, with 45 bases framed from the first base. V is cut by 3 bases and J by 6 bases, and the space between the germline ends is 12 bases. According to the germline V gene (reference sequence), CDR1 reads MNHNY and CDR2 reads SVGAGI. The method behind the library was the immunoSEQ multiplex PCR assay. The multiplex PCR relied on a mix of 60 forward primers for TCR Vbeta segments and 13 reverse primers for TCR Jbeta segments. Amplification of the CDR3 region of rearranged TCR beta genes was performed with a multiplex PCR assay on genomic DNA. The Illumina HiSeq System was used to sequence the amplified TCR beta libraries as 87-base-pair reads. The original pipeline was this. In a later analysis, roughly 80 million unique TCR beta chains were counted across the roughly 700 repertoires, and some 10 million of these chains were shared by at least two donors. Raw reads were error-corrected and collapsed into unique sequences with a nearest-neighbor algorithm that merged closely related sequences to remove PCR and sequencing errors. To assign V, D and J gene segments, CDR3 sequences were aligned to IMGT reference sequences. For a sequence to be retained, a match of at least six nucleotides was required to both a V gene segment and a J gene segment. Rearrangements were classified as productive when the CDR3 lacked stop codons and remained in frame with V and J, and all other rearrangements were classified as non-productive. Following IMGT convention, CDR3 was defined as the stretch from the second conserved V-encoded cysteine to the conserved J-encoded phenylalanine. The earlier analysis of approximately 500 of the donors excluded sequences that lacked an unambiguous match to a single V gene segment. In an earlier analysis of a few hundred of the donors, a V segment was called functional when productive rearrangements were above 56.7%, and segregating when the standard deviation between donors exceeded 5%. A statistical classification framework was built for diagnosing cytomegalovirus status from the catalog of TCR beta chain sequences. In a later analysis, V and J genes were assigned by comparing TCR nucleotide sequences against IMGT/GENE-DB human TR gene sequences. The TCRdist pipeline was used in a later analysis to assign CDR3 sequences and most-parsimonious VDJ recombination scenarios. In a later analysis, each TCR beta chain was defined by its CDR3 amino acid sequence together with its V-gene family, and reads lacking a unique V-gene family were excluded. To address suspected cross-contamination and a sequencing artifact, a later analysis removed roughly 640 highly shared, low-generation-probability nucleotide sequences. For each public chain, a later analysis derived a clonal expansion index from normalized ranks of inferred template counts within each repertoire. A later analysis computed generation probabilities with a VDJ recombination model fitted to out-of-frame rearrangements, and checked the results against IGoR. In a later analysis, TCR-TCR, TCR-HLA and TCR-CMV co-occurrence was scored with hypergeometric tests, and a repertoire-size bias correction was applied to TCR pairs. To estimate false discovery rates, a later analysis permuted the HLA or CMV assignments 20 times. In a later analysis, co-occurring TCRs were grouped using DBSCAN, and TCRdist sequence similarity was added for clustering within HLA-allele-positive subsets. For co-occurrence clustering, repertoires with fewer than 30,000 or more than 120,000 public chains were excluded, along with roughly five repertoires with anomalous nucleotide sharing. The source is immuneACCESS, and TCRdb retained only in-frame sequences with V and J called. Part of the clones is not carried over; for the studies checked, unresolved V genes explain less than half of this, and the remainder is unexplained. V and J calls and clone size are as listed in that table; D and trimming were resolved from the DNA. In this sample the table shows 120,000 or so clones, around 80% of which occur a single time. The ten largest clones capture about 0.22% of the sample.

The cohort was made up of 666 healthy bone marrow donors. At the time of sampling, all cohort members were nominally healthy, though unrecorded immune exposures were likely present. The donor was CMV seronegative and was included in the group of several hundred seronegative cohort members. Every donor gave a peripheral blood sample, and the peripheral blood mononuclear cells from that sample were used for TCR beta sequencing. The Qiagen DNeasy Blood Extraction Kit was used to extract genomic DNA from the blood cell samples. Notes on this clone: It has no known antigen specificity. Qualities for individual bases were not recorded, and no much larger clone is one base off.

The TCR originated in a man aged 50 or older in good health and CMV-seronegative. The chain employs TRBV6-6 and TRBJ1-6, with an unclear D gene assignment. The sequenced sample consisted of PBMCs. The DNA sequence reads TGTGCCAGCAGTTATAGTACGGGTTCTAATTCACCCCTCCACTTT. The translation is CASSYSTGSNSPLHF.